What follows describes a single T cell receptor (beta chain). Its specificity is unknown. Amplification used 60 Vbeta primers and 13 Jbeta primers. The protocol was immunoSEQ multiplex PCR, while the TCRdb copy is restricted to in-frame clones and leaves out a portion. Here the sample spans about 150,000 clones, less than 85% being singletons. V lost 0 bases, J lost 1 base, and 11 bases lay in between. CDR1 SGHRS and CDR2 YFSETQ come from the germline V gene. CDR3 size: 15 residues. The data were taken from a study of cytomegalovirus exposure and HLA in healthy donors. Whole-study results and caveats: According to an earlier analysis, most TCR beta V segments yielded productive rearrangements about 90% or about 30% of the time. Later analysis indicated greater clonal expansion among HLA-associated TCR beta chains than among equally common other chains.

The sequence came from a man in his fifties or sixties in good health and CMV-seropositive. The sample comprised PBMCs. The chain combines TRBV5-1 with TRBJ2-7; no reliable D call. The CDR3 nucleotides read TGCGCCAGCAGCTTGGACGCCGCCGAGTCCTACGAGCAGTACTTC. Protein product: CASSLDAAESYEQYF.